These 16 T cell receptor beta chains came from one sample sequenced in a study of OX40 agonist ivuxolimab in advanced cancers. Assay used: immunoSEQ multiplex PCR; TCRdb lists only in-frame clones, some missing. This table has about 11,000 clones, approximately 89% appearing once. The specimen was CD4+ or CD8+ T cells sorted from blood, collected in a trial of the OX40 agonist ivuxolimab. These receptors all stem from an adult with an advanced solid tumor such as melanoma, head and neck, liver or kidney cancer.

The chain combines TRBV4-1 with TRBJ2-1, with TRBD2 matching over 7 bases. V lost 0 bases to trimming and J lost 4 bases; unmatched junction nucleotides: 9. This CDR3 spans 17 amino acids. From germline, CDR1 is MGHRA and CDR2 YSYEKL. The DNA for the CDR3 is TGCGCCAGCAGCCAAGATGACACCGGGGGGATATACAATGAGCAGTTCTTC. Translated, it gives CASSQDDTGGIYNEQFF.

V is TRBV6-5 and J is TRBJ1-1; maybe TRBD1 (5 bases). CDR1 is MNHEY, CDR2 SVGAGI, per germline. Trimming left V 0 bases short and J 3 bases short, with 11 bases between. The CDR3 length is 15 residues. The CDR3 DNA reads as TGTGCCAGCAGTTACTCGCAGGGCGATGACACTGAAGCTTTCTTT. It specifies CASSYSQGDDTEAFF.

V gene TRBV5-6 combines with J gene TRBJ2-5; a possible D gene is TRBD2 (5 bases). Deletions cut 4 bases from V and 5 bases from J, with 21 bases between. This CDR3 region has 16 residues. Germline loops: CDR1 SGHDT, CDR2 YYEEEE. The CDR3 reads CASSPVGILNVETQYF. In DNA, the CDR3 is TGTGCCAGCAGCCCAGTCGGGATCTTAAATGTTGAGACCCAGTACTTC.

This clone was counted between two and nine times. A junction boundary mismatches the germline segment, possibly from a read error. The chain is built from TRBV7-7 and TRBJ2-1, with a tentative D call TRBD2 (6 bases). The germline gives CDR1 SSHAT, CDR2 FNYEAQ (reference sequence). The CDR3 runs 12 residues. CDR3 in DNA: TGTGCTAGCAGCTTTTCCGGGGGTGAGCAGTTCTTC. This gives the protein CASSFSGGEQFF.

The chain employs TRBV21-1 and TRBJ1-5. TRBV21-1 is an annotated pseudogene. The CDR3 has 14 residues. The CDR3 loop reads CASSEGRSYQPQHF. CDR3 sequence (DNA): TGTGCCAGCAGCGAGGGCAGGTCCTATCAGCCCCAGCATTTT.

The chain has TRBV7-9 and TRBJ2-1; TRBD2 matches at 7 bases. V trimming: 8 bases; J trimming: 7 bases; junction bases outside the gene matches: 8. CDR1 is SEHNR, CDR2 FQNEAQ, per germline (reference sequence). The CDR3 runs 13 residues. The CDR3 DNA reads as TGTGCCAGCGAGGCGGGGGTGCGGAATGAGCAGTTCTTC. It yields the protein CASEAGVRNEQFF.

The V gene is TRBV2, the J gene TRBJ2-5, with D tentatively TRBD1 (5 bases). This CDR3 has 13 amino acids. V was cut by 8 bases and J by 3 bases, with 13 bases left in between. Germline V CDR1 and CDR2: SNHLY, FYNNEI. The CDR3 bases are TGTGCCAGCCCTGCAGGGCTGGAAGAGACCCAGTACTTC. Amino acid sequence: CASPAGLEETQYF.

V and J are TRBV7-6 and TRBJ2-7, with D perhaps assigned TRBD1 or TRBD2 (6 bases each). Trimming removed 5 bases at V and 2 bases at J, with 13 bases between. This CDR3 comprises 14 residues. Germline V gives CDR1 SGHVS, CDR2 FNYEAQ. The CDR3 sequence: CASSAEGGPYEQYF. The CDR3 bases are TGTGCCAGCAGCGCCGAGGGGGGTCCCTACGAGCAGTACTTC.

The chain uses TRBV29-1 and TRBJ2-7, with D perhaps matching TRBD2 (6 bases). CDR3 length equals 14 residues. Per germline, CDR1 SQVTM and CDR2 ANQGSEA. The ends were cut back, 1 base at V and 2 bases at J, with 12 bases in the middle. In nucleotides, the CDR3 is TGCAGCGTTGAAGGAACCGGGAGCGCCTACGAGCAGTACTTC. Protein sequence: CSVEGTGSAYEQYF.

To note about this clone: This may stem from a read error, because a much larger clone lies one nucleotide away. At the DNA level, this CDR3 is encoded by other sequences in the same sample as well. The CDR3 nucleotides read TGTGCCAGCAGTTACTCCCCTCGGACCGTTTACTACGAGCAGTACTTC. This gives the protein CASSYSPRTVYYEQYF. The chain links TRBV6-5 to TRBJ2-7, with D unresolved. The V and J ends lost 0 bases and 3 bases respectively, with 15 bases between them. CDR1 MNHEY and CDR2 SVGAGI come from the germline V gene. CDR3 length: 16 amino acids.

This sequence joins TRBV19 and TRBJ1-1; D gene uncertain. Trimming pared 9 bases from V and 3 bases from J, leaving 20 bases between. The CDR3 covers 15 residues. Germline V gene sequence: CDR1 LNHDA, CDR2 SQIVND (reference sequence). DNA of the CDR3: TGTGCCAGATATCGGAGGTTGCAGGCCTACACTGAAGCTTTCTTT. As protein: CARYRRLQAYTEAFF.

V and J are TRBV4-1 and TRBJ2-5; TRBD2 matches at 13 bases. The V gene's germline CDR1 is MGHRA and CDR2 YSYEKL. With V trimmed by 3 bases and J by 2 bases, 6 bases remained unmatched. The CDR3 contains 17 residues. In nucleotides, the CDR3 is TGCGCCAGCAGCCAGGGACTAGCGGGAACGGCGCAAGAGACCCAGTACTTC. Translated, it gives CASSQGLAGTAQETQYF.

The chain is built from TRBV7-2 and TRBJ2-7; 7 bases fit TRBD2. Trimming at V came to 1 base and at J to 2 bases, leaving 5 bases not matched to a gene. Germline V gene sequence: CDR1 SGHTA, CDR2 FQGNSA. The CDR3 is made up of 15 amino acids. The CDR3 is CASSLDPSGPYEQYF. The CDR3 DNA follows: TGTGCCAGCAGCTTAGATCCTAGCGGACCCTACGAGCAGTACTTC.

J is TRBJ1-1 and V is TRBV9; no firm D call. Germline values: CDR1 SGDLS, CDR2 YYNGEE. V was cut by 3 bases and J by 9 bases, with 21 bases left in between. The CDR3 has 15 residues. Here the CDR3 DNA reads TGTGCCAGCAGCGGCGACTCCTCTCCCCTCTTTCAAGCTTTCTTT. Its translation: CASSGDSSPLFQAFF.

The V call is TRBV28, the J call TRBJ2-3; D tentatively fits TRBD1 or TRBD2 (5 bases each). V was cut by 1 base and J by 2 bases, with 13 bases left in between. Germline lookup yields CDR1 MDHEN and CDR2 SYDVKM. There are 16 residues in the CDR3. The CDR3 spells CASSLSEAGNTDTQYF. The CDR3 nucleotides read TGTGCCAGCAGTTTATCGGAGGCAGGGAACACAGATACGCAGTATTTT.

The chain employs TRBV4-2 and TRBJ2-5; D is possibly TRBD1 (6 bases). This CDR3 is 18 amino acids long. V was clipped by 0 bases and J by 5 bases, with 22 bases between them. Looked up from germline, CDR1 is LGHNA and CDR2 is YNFKEQ. This CDR3 reads CASSQDGAGDLPWETQYF. CDR3 DNA: TGTGCCAGCAGCCAAGATGGAGCAGGGGACCTCCCGTGGGAGACCCAGTACTTC.